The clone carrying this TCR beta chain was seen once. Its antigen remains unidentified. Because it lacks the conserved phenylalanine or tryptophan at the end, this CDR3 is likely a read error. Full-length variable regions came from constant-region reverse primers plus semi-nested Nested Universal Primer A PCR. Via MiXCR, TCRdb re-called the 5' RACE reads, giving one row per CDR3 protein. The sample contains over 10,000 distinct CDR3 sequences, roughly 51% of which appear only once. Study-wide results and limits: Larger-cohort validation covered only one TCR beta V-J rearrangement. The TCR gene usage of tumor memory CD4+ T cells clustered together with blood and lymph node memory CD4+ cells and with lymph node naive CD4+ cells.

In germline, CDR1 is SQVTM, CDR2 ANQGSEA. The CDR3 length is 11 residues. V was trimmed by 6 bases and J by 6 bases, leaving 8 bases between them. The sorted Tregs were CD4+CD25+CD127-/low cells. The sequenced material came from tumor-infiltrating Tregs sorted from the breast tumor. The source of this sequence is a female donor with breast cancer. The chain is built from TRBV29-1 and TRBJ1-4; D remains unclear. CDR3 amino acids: CSVGRDEKLFL. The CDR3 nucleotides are TGCAGCGTAGGGCGTGATGAAAAACTGTTTCTT.